Below are 8 T cell receptor beta chains sequenced from a single sample in a study of blood T cell repertoires in COVID-19. The data were produced by immunoSEQ multiplex PCR, yet TCRdb's version contains in-frame clones alone and is incomplete. The repertoire holds 100,000 to 150,000 clones, roughly 74% seen once, with 5.5% to 7.5% in the top ten. What was sequenced was peripheral blood. Every receptor here comes from a man older than 75 with COVID-19, enrolled during active disease.

The genes are TRBV10-3 and TRBJ1-5; the D gene is possibly TRBD1 (5 bases). Germline CDR1 is ENHRY and CDR2 is SYGVKD. Trimming took off 8 bases at V and 2 bases at J, with 19 bases between the two ends. This CDR3 has 16 residues. CDR3 residues: CAISAHGRGGNQPQHF. The CDR3 nucleotides read TGTGCCATCTCGGCCCATGGGAGGGGCGGCAATCAGCCCCAGCATTTT.

This clone was seen only once. This rearrangement joins TRBV20-1 to TRBJ2-5; 8 bases fit TRBD2. There are 14 residues in the CDR3. Germline V CDR1 and CDR2: DFQATT, SNEGSKA (reference sequence). After removal of 4 bases from V and 5 bases from J, the junction contained 9 bases not matched to a gene. The CDR3 coding sequence is TGCAGTGCTACTGACGGGAGGGCGGGGGAGACCCAGTACTTC. Encoded protein: CSATDGRAGETQYF.

The chain couples TRBV3-1 (or the pseudogene TRBV3-2) to TRBJ2-7; 9 bases map to TRBD2. Trimming removed 1 base from V and 1 base from J; junction bases left unmatched: 5. CDR3 length: 16 amino acids. The V gene's germline CDR1 is LGHDT and CDR2 YNNKEL (reference sequence). CDR3 amino acids: CASSQVATSGSYEQYF. CDR3 in DNA: TGTGCCAGCAGCCAAGTAGCGACTAGCGGATCCTACGAGCAGTACTTC.

This sequence joins TRBV6-6 and TRBJ1-2; D possibly corresponds to TRBD1 (5 bases). The V end was cut by 5 bases, the J end by 4 bases, with 14 bases between. Germline CDR1 and CDR2: MNHNY and SVGAGI (reference sequence). CDR3 size: 14 residues. CDR3 nucleotide sequence: TGTGCCAGCAGTCCCGGGGGGGGGTTCTATGGCTACACCTTC. Protein sequence: CASSPGGGFYGYTF.

This clone was found a few times. The chain combines TRBV12-2 with TRBJ2-1; the D call of TRBD2 is as the table states it, not checked on the DNA. TRBV12-2 is termed a pseudogene. The CDR3 consists of 15 residues. Here the CDR3 reads CASRPGVRSYNEQFF. CDR3 sequence (DNA): TGTGCAAGTCGCCCGGGGGTGCGCTCCTACAATGAGCAGTTCTTC.

The chain uses TRBV6-5 and TRBJ2-7; 7 bases match TRBD1. In germline, CDR1 is MNHEY, CDR2 SVGAGI. The CDR3 has 14 residues. Trimming at V came to 5 bases and at J to 6 bases, leaving 10 bases not matched to a gene. The CDR3 bases are TGTGCCAGCAGTCGACAGGGAAGCTCGCGCGAGCAGTACTTC. Its translation is CASSRQGSSREQYF.

The chain is built from TRBV5-6 and TRBJ2-5, with D hard to call. V was cut by 2 bases and J by 7 bases, with 9 bases left in between. Germline loops: CDR1 SGHDT, CDR2 YYEEEE. This CDR3 has 12 residues. The CDR3 loop reads CASSLGVRTQYF. The CDR3 bases are TGTGCCAGCAGCTTAGGAGTGAGGACCCAGTACTTC.

For the CDR3, the DNA is TGCGCCAGCAGCCCCATGGGGCGGGGGCGGGCCGGGGAGCTGTTTTTT. Protein product: CASSPMGRGRAGELFF. This chain links TRBV5-1 with TRBJ2-2, with TRBD2 as a possible D gene (7 bases). This CDR3 is built from 16 residues. From germline, CDR1 is SGHRS and CDR2 YFSETQ. V lost 4 bases, J lost 6 bases, and 19 bases lay in between.